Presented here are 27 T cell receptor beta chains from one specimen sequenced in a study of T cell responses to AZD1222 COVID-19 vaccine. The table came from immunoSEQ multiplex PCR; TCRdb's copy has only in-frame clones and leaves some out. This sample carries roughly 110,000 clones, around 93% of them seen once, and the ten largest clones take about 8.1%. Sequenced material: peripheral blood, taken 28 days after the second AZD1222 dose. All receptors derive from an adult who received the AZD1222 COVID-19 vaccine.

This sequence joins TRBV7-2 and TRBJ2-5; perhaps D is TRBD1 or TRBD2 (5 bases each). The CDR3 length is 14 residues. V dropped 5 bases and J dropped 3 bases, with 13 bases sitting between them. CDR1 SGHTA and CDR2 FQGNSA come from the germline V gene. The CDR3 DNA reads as TGTGCCAGCAGCAGGGACCGCGCGGAAGAGACCCAGTACTTC. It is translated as CASSRDRAEETQYF.

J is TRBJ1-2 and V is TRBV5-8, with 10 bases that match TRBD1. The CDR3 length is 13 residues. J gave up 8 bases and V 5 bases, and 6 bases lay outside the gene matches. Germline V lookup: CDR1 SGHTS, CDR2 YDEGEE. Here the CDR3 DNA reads TGTGCCAGCAGACGACAGGGGGCGAGCGGCTACACCTTC. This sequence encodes CASRRQGASGYTF.

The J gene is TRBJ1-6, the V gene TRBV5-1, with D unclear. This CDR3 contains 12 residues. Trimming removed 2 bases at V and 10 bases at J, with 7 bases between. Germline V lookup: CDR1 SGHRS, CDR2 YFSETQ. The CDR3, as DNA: TGCGCCAGCAGCTTTACGGGGTCACCCCTCCACTTT. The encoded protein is CASSFTGSPLHF.

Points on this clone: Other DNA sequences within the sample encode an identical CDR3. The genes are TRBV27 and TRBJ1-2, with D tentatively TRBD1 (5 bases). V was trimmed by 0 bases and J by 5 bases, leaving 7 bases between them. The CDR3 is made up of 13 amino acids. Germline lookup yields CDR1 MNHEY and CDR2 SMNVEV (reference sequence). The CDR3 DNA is TGTGCCAGCAGTTTATCGGGGGGGTATGGCTACACCTTC. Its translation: CASSLSGGYGYTF.

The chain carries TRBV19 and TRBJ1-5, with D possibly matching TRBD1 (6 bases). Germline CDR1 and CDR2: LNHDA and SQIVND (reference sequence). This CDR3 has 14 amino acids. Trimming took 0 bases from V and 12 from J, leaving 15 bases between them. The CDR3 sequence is CASSIELRGAFQHF. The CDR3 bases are TGTGCCAGTAGTATAGAGCTCAGGGGAGCGTTCCAGCATTTT.

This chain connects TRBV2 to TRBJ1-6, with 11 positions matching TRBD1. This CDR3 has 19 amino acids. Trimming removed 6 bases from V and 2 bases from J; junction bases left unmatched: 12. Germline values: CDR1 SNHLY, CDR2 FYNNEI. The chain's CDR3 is CASRGLDRGRTTYNSPLHF. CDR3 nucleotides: TGTGCCAGCAGGGGACTGGACAGGGGGCGAACCACCTATAATTCACCCCTCCACTTT.

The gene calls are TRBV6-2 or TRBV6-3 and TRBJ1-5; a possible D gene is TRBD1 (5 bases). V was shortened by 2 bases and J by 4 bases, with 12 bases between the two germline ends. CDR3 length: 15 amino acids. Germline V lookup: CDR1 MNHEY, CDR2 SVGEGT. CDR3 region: CASSYVAGMNQPQHF. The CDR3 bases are TGTGCCAGCAGTTACGTTGCAGGGATGAATCAGCCCCAGCATTTT.

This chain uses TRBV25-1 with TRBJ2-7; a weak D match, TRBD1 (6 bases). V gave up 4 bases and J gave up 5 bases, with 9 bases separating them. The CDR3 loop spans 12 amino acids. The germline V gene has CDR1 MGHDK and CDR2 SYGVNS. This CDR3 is CASSVHRDEQYF. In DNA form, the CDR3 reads TGTGCCAGCAGTGTCCACAGGGACGAGCAGTACTTC.

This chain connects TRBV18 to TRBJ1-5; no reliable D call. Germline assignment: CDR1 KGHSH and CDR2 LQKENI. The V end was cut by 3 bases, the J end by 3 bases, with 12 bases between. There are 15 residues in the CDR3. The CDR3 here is CASSPSGLVNQPQHF. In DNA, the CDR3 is TGTGCCAGCTCACCGAGCGGTTTGGTCAATCAGCCCCAGCATTTT. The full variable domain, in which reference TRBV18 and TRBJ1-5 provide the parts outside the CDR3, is NAGVMQNPRHLVRRRGQEARLRCSPMKGHSHVYWYRQLPEEGLKFMVYLQKENIIDESGMPKERFSAEFPKEGPSILRIQQVVRGDSAAYFCASSPSGLVNQPQHFGDGTRLSIL.

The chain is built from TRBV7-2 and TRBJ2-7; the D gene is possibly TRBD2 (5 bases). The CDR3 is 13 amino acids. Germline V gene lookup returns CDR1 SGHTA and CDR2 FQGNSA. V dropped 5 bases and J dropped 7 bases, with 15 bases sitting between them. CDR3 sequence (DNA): TGTGCCAGCAGCCCGAGGGTCTCCTGGGAGCAGTACTTC. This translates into CASSPRVSWEQYF.

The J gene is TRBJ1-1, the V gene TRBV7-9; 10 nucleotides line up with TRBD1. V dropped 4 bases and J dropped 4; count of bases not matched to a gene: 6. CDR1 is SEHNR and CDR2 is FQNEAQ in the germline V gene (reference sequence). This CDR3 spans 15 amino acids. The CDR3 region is CASSSTGGVGTEAFF. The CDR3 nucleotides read TGTGCCAGCAGCTCGACAGGGGGCGTGGGCACTGAAGCTTTCTTT.

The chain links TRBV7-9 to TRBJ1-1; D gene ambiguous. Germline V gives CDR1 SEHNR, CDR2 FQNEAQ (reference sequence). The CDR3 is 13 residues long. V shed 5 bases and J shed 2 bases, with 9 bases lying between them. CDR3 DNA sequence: TGTGCCAGCAGCCAAAATTTCAACACTGAAGCTTTCTTT. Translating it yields CASSQNFNTEAFF. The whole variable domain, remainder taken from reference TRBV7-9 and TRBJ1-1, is DTGVSQNPRHKITKRGQNVTFRCDPISEHNRLYWYRQTLGQGPEFLTYFQNEAQLEKSRLLSDRFSAERPKGSFSTLEIQRTEQGDSAMYLCASSQNFNTEAFFGQGTRLTVV.

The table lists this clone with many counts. The CDR3 region has the DNA TGTGCCAGTAGTATGGGACAAGGCCCCATCGAGCAGTACTTC. Translated, it gives CASSMGQGPIEQYF. The genes are TRBV19 and TRBJ2-7, with D maybe TRBD1 (6 bases). Germline CDR1 is LNHDA and CDR2 is SQIVND (reference sequence). Trimming pared 3 bases from V and 6 bases from J, leaving 15 bases between. This CDR3 has 14 residues.

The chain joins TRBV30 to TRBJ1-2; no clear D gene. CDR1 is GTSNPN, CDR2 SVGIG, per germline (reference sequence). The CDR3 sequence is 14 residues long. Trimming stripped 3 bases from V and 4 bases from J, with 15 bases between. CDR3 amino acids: CAWSAMRIFYGYTF. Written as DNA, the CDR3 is TGTGCCTGGAGCGCCATGAGGATATTCTATGGCTACACCTTC.

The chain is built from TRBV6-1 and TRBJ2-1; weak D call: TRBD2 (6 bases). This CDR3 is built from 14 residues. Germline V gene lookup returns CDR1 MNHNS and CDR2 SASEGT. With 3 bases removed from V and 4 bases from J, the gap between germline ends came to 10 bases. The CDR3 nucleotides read TGTGCCAGCAGTGAGCGGGGTACGTACAATGAGCAGTTCTTC. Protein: CASSERGTYNEQFF.

The CDR3 protein is CASSLSRRSPLHF. In DNA, the CDR3 is TGTGCCAGCAGTTTATCGCGGAGGTCACCCCTCCACTTT. This chain uses TRBV28 with TRBJ1-6; no reliable D call. This CDR3 is 13 amino acids long. Germline V gene sequence: CDR1 MDHEN, CDR2 SYDVKM. V lost 1 base, J lost 10 bases, and 8 bases lay in between.

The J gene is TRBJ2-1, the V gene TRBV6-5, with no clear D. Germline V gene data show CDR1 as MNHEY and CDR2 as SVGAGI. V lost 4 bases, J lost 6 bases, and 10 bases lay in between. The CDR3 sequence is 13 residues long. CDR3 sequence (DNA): TGTGCCAGCAGTTCCGGCCGGACCAATGAGCAGTTCTTC. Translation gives CASSSGRTNEQFF.

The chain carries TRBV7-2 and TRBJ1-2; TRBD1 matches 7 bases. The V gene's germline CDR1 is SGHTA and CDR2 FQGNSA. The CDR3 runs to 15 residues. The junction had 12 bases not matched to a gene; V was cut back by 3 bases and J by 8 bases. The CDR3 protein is CASSFVSRTGLGYTF. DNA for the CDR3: TGTGCCAGCAGCTTTGTTTCTAGGACAGGCTTAGGCTACACCTTC.

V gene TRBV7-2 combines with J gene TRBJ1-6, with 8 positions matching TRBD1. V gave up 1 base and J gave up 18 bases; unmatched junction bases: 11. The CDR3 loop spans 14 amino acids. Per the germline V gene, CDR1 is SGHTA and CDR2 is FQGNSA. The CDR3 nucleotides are TGTGCCAGCAGCTTAGGAGGACAGGGCCCCTTAAGCCACTTT. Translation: CASSLGGQGPLSHF.

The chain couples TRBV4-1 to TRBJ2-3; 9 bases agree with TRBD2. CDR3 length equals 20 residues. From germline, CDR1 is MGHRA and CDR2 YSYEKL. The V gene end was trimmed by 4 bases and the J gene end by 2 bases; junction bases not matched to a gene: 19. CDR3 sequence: CASSRMGAKRGAGNTDTQYF. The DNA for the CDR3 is TGCGCCAGCAGCCGAATGGGAGCTAAGCGGGGGGCCGGCAACACAGATACGCAGTATTTT.

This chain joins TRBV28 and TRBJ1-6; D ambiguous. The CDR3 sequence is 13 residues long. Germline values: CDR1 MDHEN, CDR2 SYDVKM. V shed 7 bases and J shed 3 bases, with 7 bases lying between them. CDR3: CASTNGYNSPLHF. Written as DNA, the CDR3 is TGTGCCAGCACTAACGGCTATAATTCACCCCTCCACTTT. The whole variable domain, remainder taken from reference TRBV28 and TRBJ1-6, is DVKVTQSSRYLVKRTGEKVFLECVQDMDHENMFWYRQDPGLGLRLIYFSYDVKMKEKGDIPEGYSVSREKKERFSLILESASTNQTSMYLCASTNGYNSPLHFGNGTRLTVT.

Written as DNA, the CDR3 is TGTGCCAGCAGTCTCATGAGACTAGCGGGGGAAGATACGCAGTATTTT. It codes for CASSLMRLAGEDTQYF. The chain recombines TRBV5-4 with TRBJ2-3, with 12 nucleotides matching TRBD2. CDR3 length equals 16 residues. After removal of 5 bases from V and 5 bases from J, the junction contained 9 bases not matched to a gene. The V gene's germline CDR1 is SGHNT and CDR2 YYREEE (reference sequence).

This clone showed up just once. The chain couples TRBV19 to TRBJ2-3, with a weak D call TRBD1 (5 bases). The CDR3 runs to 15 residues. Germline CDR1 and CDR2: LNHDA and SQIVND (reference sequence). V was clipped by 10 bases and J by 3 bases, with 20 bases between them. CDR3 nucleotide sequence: TGTGCCACAAGGGGTGGCCGCGTCGGGACAGATACGCAGTATTTT. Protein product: CATRGGRVGTDTQYF. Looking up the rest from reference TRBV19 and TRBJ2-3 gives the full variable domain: DGGITQSPKYLFRKEGQNVTLSCEQNLNHDAMYWYRQDPGQGLRLIYYSQIVNDFQKGDIAEGYSVSREKKESFPLTVTSAQKNPTAFYLCATRGGRVGTDTQYFGPGTRLTVL.

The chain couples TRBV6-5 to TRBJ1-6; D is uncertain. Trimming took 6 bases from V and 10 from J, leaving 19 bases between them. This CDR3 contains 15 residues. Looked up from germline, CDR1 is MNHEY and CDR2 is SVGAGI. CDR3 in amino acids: CASRRTRENPSPLHF. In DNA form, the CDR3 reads TGTGCCAGCAGGCGCACCCGGGAGAACCCGTCACCCCTCCACTTT.

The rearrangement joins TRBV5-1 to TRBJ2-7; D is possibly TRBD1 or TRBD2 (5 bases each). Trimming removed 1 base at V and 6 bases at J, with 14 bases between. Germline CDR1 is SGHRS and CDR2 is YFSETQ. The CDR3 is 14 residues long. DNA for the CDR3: TGCGCCAGCAGCTTGCAGGGCCCGGGGATCGAGCAGTACTTC. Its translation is CASSLQGPGIEQYF.

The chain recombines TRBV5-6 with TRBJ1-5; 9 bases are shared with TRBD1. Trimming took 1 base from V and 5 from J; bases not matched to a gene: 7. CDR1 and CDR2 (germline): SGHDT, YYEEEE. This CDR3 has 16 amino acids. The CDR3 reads CASSLWGTGNYQPQHF. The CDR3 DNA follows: TGTGCCAGCAGCTTGTGGGGGACAGGGAATTATCAGCCCCAGCATTTT. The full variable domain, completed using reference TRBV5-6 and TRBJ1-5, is DAGVTQSPTHLIKTRGQQVTLRCSPKSGHDTVSWYQQALGQGPQFIFQYYEEEERQRGNFPDRFSGHQFPNYSSELNVNALLLGDSALYLCASSLWGTGNYQPQHFGDGTRLSIL.

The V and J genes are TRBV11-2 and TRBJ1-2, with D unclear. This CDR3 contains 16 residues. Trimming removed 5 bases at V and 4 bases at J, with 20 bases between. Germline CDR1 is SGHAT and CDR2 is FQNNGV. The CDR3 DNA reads TGTGCCAGCAGCCCCCCTGGCAGCCGCTATAGCTATGGCTACACCTTC. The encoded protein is CASSPPGSRYSYGYTF.